This T cell receptor beta chain emerged from a study of T-cell reconstitution after alpha-beta-depleted transplantation in children. Points from the study as a whole: The main origin of T-cell counts and diversity one year after transplant was newly produced T cells. At day 60, the high TCRbeta diversity found in some patients originated from recipient T cells and thymic progenitors that had survived. The study reportedly traced alpha-beta T cells about two months after transplant to several hundred expanded graft clones.

This clonotype was seen ten or more times. The target antigen is unknown. The TCRbeta library incorporated unique molecular identifiers. TCRdb reanalysed the PCR reads using MiXCR and keeps one entry per CDR3 protein. The data contain hundreds of thousands of distinct CDR3 sequences, around 17% of them singletons. The germline V gene encodes CDR1 DFQATT and CDR2 SNEGSKA (reference sequence). The V and J ends lost 5 bases and 3 bases, in that order; junction bases with no gene match: 6. This CDR3 is 13 amino acids long. V and J are TRBV20-1 and TRBJ1-1; 7 bases are a match to TRBD1. The receptor comes from a male patient between 10 and 17 years old who had a stem cell transplant for acute lymphoblastic leukemia, so the T cells may come from the graft donor. The starting material was PBMCs, mostly from graft donor cells, obtained 360 days after TCRalphabeta/CD19-depleted stem cell transplant. The CDR3 sequence: CSAGKQGYTEAFF. Written as DNA, the CDR3 is TGCAGTGCTGGAAAACAGGGGTACACTGAAGCTTTCTTT.